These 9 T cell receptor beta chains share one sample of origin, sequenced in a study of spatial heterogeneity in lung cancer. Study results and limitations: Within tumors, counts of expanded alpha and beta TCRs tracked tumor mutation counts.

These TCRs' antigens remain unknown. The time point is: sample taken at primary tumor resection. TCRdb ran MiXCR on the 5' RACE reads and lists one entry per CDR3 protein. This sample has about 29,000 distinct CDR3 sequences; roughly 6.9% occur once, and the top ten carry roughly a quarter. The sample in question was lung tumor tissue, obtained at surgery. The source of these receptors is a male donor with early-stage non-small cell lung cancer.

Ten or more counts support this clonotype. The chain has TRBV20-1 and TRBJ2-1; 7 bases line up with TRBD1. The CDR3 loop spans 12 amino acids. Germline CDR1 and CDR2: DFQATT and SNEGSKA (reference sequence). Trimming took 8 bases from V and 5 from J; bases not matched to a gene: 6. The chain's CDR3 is CSMTGLNNEQFF. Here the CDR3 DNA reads TGCAGTATGACAGGGTTAAACAATGAGCAGTTCTTC.

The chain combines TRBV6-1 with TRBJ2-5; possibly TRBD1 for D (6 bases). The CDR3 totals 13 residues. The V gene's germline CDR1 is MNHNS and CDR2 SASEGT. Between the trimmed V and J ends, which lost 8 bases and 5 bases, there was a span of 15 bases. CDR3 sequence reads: CASGTIVIETQYF. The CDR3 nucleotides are TGTGCCAGCGGGACAATCGTAATTGAGACCCAGTACTTC.

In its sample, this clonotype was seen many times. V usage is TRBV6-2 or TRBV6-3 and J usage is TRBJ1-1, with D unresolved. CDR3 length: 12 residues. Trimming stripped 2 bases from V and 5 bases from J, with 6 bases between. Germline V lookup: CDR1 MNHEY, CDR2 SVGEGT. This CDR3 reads CASSYGGTEAFF. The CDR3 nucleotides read TGTGCCAGCAGTTACGGAGGAACTGAAGCTTTCTTT.

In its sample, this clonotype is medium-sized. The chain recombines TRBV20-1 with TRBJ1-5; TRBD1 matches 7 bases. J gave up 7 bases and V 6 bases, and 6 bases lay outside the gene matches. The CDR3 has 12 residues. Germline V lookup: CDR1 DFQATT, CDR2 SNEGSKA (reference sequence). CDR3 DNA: TGCAGTGCAAAGACAGGGACCCAGCCCCAGCATTTT. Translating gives CSAKTGTQPQHF.

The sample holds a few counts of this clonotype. The CDR3 nucleotides are TGTGCCAGCCTTTATAATGAAGCTTTCTTT. Translating gives CASLYNEAFF. This chain joins TRBV6-6 and TRBJ1-1; D is unresolved. The V end lost 8 bases, the J end lost 7 bases, and 8 bases lay between the germline ends. CDR1 and CDR2 from the germline V gene are MNHNY and SVGAGI (reference sequence). The CDR3 runs 10 residues.

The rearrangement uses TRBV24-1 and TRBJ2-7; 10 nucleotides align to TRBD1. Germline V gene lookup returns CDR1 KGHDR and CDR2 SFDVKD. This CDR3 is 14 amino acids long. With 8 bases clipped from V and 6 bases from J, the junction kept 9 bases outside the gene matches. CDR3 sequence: CATTRDRGVSEQYF. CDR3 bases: TGTGCCACCACCCGGGACAGGGGAGTAAGCGAGCAGTACTTC.

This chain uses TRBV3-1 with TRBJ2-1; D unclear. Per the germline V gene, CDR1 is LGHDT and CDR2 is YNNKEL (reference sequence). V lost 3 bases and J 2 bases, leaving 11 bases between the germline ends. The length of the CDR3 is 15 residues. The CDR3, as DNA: TGTGCCAGCAGCCATTCCCTAGGCACCTACAATGAGCAGTTCTTC. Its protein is CASSHSLGTYNEQFF.

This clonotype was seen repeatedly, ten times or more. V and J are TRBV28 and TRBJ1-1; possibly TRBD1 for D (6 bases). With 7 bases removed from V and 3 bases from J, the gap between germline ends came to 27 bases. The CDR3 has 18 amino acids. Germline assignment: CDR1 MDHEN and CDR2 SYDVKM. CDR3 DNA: TGTGCCAGCACCCTACCTAGCGGGACATATCAAAGGTACACTGAAGCTTTCTTT. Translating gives CASTLPSGTYQRYTEAFF. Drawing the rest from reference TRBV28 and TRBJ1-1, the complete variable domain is DVKVTQSSRYLVKRTGEKVFLECVQDMDHENMFWYRQDPGLGLRLIYFSYDVKMKEKGDIPEGYSVSREKKERFSLILESASTNQTSMYLCASTLPSGTYQRYTEAFFGQGTRLTVV.

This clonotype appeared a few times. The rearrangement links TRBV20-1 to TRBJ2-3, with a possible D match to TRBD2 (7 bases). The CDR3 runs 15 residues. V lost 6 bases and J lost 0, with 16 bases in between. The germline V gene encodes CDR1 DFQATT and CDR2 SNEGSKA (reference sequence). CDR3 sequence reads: CSAERDTESTDTQYF. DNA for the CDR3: TGCAGTGCCGAGCGGGACACAGAGAGCACAGATACGCAGTATTTT.